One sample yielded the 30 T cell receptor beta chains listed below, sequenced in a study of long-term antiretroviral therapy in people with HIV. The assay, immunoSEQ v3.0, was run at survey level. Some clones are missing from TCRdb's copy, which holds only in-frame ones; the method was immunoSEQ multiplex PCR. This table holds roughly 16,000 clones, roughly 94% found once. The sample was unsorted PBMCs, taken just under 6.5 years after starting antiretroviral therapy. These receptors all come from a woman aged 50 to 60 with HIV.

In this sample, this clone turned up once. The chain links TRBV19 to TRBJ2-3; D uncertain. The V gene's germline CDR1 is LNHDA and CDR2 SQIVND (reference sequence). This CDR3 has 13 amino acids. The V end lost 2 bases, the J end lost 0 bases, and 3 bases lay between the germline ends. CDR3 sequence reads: CASSIWSTDTQYF. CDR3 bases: TGTGCCAGTAGTATATGGAGCACAGATACGCAGTATTTT.

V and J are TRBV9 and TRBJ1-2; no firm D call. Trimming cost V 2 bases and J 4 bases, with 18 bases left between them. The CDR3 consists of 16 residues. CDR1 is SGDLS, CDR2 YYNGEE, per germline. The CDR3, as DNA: TGTGCCAGCAGCGTTTCCTCCCAAATTCAGGCCTATGGCTACACCTTC. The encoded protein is CASSVSSQIQAYGYTF.

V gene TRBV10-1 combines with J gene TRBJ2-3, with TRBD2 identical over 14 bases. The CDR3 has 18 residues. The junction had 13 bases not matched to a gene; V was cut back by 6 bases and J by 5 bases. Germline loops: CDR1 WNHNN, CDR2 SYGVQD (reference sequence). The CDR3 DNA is TGCGCCAGCAGAGAAGGTGGGACTAGCGGGAGAGATTTAGATACGCAGTATTTT. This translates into CASREGGTSGRDLDTQYF.

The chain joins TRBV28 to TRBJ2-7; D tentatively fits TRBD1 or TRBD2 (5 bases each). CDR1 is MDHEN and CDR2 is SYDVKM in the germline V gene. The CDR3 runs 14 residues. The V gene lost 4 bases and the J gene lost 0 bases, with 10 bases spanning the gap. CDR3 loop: CASSSPGPSYEQYF. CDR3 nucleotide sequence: TGTGCCAGCAGTTCACCGGGGCCCTCCTACGAGCAGTACTTC.

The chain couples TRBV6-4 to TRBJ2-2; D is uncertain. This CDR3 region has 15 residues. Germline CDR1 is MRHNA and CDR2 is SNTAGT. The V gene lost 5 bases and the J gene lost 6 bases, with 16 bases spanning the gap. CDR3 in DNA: TGTGCCAGCAGTCCTCGCGCCGCCCAGGCCGGGGAGCTGTTTTTT. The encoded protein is CASSPRAAQAGELFF.

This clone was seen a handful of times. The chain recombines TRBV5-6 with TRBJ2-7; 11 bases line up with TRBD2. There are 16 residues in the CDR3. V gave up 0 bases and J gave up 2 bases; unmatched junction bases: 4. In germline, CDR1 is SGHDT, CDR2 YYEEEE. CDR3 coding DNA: TGTGCCAGCAGCTTGGGTATGGGACTAGCGGCCTACGAGCAGTACTTC. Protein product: CASSLGMGLAAYEQYF.

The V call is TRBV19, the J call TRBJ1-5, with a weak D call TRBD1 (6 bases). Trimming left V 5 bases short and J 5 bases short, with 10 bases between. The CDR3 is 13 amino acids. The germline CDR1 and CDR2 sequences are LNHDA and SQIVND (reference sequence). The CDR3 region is CASSLQGYQPQHF. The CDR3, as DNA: TGTGCCAGTAGTCTACAGGGTTATCAGCCCCAGCATTTT.

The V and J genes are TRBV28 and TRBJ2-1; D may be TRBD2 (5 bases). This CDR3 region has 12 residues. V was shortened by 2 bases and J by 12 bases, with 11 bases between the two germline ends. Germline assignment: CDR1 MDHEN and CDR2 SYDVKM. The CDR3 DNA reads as TGTGCCAGCAGTTTAAGTTCGGCGGGGCAGTTCTTC. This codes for CASSLSSAGQFF. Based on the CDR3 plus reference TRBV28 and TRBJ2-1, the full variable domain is DVKVTQSSRYLVKRTGEKVFLECVQDMDHENMFWYRQDPGLGLRLIYFSYDVKMKEKGDIPEGYSVSREKKERFSLILESASTNQTSMYLCASSLSSAGQFFGPGTRLTVL.

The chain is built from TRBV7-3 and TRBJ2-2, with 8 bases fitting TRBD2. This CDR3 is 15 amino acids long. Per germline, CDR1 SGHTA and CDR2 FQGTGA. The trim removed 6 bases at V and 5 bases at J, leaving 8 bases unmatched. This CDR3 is CASRLAGSQTGELFF. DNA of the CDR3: TGTGCCAGCAGATTAGCGGGGTCGCAGACCGGGGAGCTGTTTTTT.

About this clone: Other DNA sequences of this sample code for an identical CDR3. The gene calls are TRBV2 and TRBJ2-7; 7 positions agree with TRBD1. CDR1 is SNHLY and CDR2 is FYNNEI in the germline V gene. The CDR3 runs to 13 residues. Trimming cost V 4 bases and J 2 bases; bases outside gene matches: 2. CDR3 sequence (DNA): TGTGCCAGCAGTGGGACAGGAACCTACGAGCAGTACTTC. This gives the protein CASSGTGTYEQYF.

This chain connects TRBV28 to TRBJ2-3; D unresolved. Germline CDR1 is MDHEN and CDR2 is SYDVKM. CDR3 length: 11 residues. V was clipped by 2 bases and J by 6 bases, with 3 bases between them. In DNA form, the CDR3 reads TGTGCCAGCAGTTTAAGGGATACGCAGTATTTT. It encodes CASSLRDTQYF. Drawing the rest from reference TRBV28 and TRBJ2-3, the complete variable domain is DVKVTQSSRYLVKRTGEKVFLECVQDMDHENMFWYRQDPGLGLRLIYFSYDVKMKEKGDIPEGYSVSREKKERFSLILESASTNQTSMYLCASSLRDTQYFGPGTRLTVL.

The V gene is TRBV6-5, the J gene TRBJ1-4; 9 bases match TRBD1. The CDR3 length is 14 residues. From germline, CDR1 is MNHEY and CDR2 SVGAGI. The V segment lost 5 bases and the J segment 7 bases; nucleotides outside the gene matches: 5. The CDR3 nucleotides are TGTGCCAGCAGTAGGACAGGGGTCGGTGAAAAACTGTTTTTT. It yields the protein CASSRTGVGEKLFF.

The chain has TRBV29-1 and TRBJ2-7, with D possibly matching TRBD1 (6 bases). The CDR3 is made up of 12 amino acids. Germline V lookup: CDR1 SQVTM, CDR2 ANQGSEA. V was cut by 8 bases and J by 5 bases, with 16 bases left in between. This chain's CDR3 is CSLKTGSDEQYF. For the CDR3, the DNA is TGCAGCCTGAAAACAGGGTCGGACGAGCAGTACTTC.

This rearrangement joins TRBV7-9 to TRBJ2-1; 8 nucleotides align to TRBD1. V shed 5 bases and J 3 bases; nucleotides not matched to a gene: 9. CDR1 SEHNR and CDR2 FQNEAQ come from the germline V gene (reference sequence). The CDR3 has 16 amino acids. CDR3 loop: CASSTDRVANYNEQFF. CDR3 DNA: TGTGCCAGCAGCACGGACAGGGTGGCTAACTACAATGAGCAGTTCTTC. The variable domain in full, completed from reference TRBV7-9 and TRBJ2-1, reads DTGVSQNPRHKITKRGQNVTFRCDPISEHNRLYWYRQTLGQGPEFLTYFQNEAQLEKSRLLSDRFSAERPKGSFSTLEIQRTEQGDSAMYLCASSTDRVANYNEQFFGPGTRLTVL.

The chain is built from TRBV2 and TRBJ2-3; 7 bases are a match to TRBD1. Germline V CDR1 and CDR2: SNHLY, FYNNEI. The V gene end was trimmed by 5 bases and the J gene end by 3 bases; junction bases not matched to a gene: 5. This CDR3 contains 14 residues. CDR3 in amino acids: CASSWGQPTDTQYF. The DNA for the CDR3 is TGTGCCAGCAGTTGGGGACAGCCGACAGATACGCAGTATTTT.

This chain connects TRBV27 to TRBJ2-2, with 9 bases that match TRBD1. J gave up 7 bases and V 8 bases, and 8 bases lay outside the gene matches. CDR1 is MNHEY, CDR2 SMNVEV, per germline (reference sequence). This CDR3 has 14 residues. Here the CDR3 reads CASRWTGVGGELFF. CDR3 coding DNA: TGTGCCAGCCGATGGACAGGGGTGGGCGGGGAGCTGTTTTTT.

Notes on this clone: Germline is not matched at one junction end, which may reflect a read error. Here the CDR3 DNA reads TGTGCCAGCAGTTCCTTCAATGAGCAGTTCTTC. It codes for CASSSFNEQFF. The genes are TRBV28 and TRBJ2-1, with D unclear. The CDR3 has 11 residues. Looked up from germline, CDR1 is MDHEN and CDR2 is SYDVKM.

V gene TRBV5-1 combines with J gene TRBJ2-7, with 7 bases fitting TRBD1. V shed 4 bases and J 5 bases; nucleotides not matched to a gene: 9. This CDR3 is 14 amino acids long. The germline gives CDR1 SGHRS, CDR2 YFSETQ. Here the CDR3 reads CASSPQGVYDEQYF. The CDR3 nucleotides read TGCGCCAGCAGCCCCCAGGGGGTCTATGACGAGCAGTACTTC.

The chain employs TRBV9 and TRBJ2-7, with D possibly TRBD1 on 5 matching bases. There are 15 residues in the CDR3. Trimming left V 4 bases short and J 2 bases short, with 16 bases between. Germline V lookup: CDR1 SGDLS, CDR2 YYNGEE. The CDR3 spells CASSIGHLGAYEQYF. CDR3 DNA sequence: TGTGCCAGCAGCATCGGACACCTCGGTGCCTACGAGCAGTACTTC.

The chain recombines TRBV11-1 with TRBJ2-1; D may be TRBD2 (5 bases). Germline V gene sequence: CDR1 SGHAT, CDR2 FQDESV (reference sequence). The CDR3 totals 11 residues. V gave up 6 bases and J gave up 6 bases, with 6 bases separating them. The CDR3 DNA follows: TGTGCCAGCAGAGGAGGCAATGAGCAGTTCTTC. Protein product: CASRGGNEQFF.

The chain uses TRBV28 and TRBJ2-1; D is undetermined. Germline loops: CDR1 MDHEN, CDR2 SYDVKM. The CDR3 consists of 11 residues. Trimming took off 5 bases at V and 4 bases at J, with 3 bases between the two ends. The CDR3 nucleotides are TGTGCCAGCAGTCGATACAATGAGCAGTTCTTC. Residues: CASSRYNEQFF.

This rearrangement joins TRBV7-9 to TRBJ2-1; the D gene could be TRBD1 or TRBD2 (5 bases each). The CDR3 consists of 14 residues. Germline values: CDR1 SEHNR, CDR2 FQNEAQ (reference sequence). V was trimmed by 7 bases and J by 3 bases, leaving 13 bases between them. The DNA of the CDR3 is TGTGCCAGCAACTTGAGGGGCGACTACAATGAGCAGTTCTTC. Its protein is CASNLRGDYNEQFF.

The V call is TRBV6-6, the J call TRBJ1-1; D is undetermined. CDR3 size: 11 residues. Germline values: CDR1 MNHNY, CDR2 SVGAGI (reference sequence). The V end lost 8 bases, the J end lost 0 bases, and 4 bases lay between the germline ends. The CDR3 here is CASGMNTEAFF. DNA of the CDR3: TGTGCCAGCGGGATGAACACTGAAGCTTTCTTT.

The CDR3 DNA sequence: TGTGCCAGTACTACGACGGACGGAAACTATGGCTACACCTTC. It specifies CASTTTDGNYGYTF. The chain is built from TRBV19 and TRBJ1-2; D not resolved. Germline CDR1 is LNHDA and CDR2 is SQIVND (reference sequence). The CDR3 has 14 amino acids. The germline V and J ends were trimmed by 7 bases and 2 bases, with 14 bases remaining between them.

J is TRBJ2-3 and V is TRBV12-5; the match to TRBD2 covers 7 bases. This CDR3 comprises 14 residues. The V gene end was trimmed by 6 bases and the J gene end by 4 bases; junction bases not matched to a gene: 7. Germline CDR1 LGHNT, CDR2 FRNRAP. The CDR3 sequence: CASGAGVVADTQYF. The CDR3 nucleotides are TGTGCTAGTGGCGCGGGAGTTGTGGCAGATACGCAGTATTTT.

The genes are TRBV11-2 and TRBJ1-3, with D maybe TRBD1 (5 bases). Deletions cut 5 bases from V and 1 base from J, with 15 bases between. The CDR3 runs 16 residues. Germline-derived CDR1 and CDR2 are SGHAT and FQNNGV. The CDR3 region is CASSARGGSSGNTIYF. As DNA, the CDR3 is TGTGCCAGCAGCGCGAGGGGAGGATCATCTGGAAACACCATATATTTT.

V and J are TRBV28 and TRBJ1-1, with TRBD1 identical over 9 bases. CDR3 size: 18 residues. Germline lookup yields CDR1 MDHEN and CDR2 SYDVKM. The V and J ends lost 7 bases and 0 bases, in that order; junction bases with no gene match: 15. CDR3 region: CASTPLQGAATMNTEAFF. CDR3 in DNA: TGTGCCAGCACCCCCCTACAGGGGGCAGCGACCATGAACACTGAAGCTTTCTTT. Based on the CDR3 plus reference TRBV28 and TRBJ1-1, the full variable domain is DVKVTQSSRYLVKRTGEKVFLECVQDMDHENMFWYRQDPGLGLRLIYFSYDVKMKEKGDIPEGYSVSREKKERFSLILESASTNQTSMYLCASTPLQGAATMNTEAFFGQGTRLTVV.

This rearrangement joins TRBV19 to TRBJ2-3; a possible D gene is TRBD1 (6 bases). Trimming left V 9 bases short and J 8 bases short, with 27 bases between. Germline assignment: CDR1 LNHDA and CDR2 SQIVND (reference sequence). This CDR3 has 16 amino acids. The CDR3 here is CASADSGGSPIGTQYF. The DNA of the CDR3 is TGTGCCAGCGCTGACTCTGGGGGCAGCCCCATAGGTACGCAGTATTTT.

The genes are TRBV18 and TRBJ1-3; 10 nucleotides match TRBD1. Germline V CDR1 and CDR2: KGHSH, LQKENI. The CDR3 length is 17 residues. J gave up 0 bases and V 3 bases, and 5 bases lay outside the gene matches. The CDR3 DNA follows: TGTGCCAGCTCACCGTTGGACAGGGGGTACTCTGGAAACACCATATATTTT. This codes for CASSPLDRGYSGNTIYF. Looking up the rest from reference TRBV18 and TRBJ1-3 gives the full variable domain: NAGVMQNPRHLVRRRGQEARLRCSPMKGHSHVYWYRQLPEEGLKFMVYLQKENIIDESGMPKERFSAEFPKEGPSILRIQQVVRGDSAAYFCASSPLDRGYSGNTIYFGEGSWLTVV.

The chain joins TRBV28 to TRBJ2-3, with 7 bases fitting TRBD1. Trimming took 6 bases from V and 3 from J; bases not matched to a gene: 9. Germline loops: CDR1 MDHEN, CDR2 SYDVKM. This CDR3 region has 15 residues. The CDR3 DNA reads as TGTGCCAGCAGCCACCGGGACAGCTTAACAGATACGCAGTATTTT. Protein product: CASSHRDSLTDTQYF.